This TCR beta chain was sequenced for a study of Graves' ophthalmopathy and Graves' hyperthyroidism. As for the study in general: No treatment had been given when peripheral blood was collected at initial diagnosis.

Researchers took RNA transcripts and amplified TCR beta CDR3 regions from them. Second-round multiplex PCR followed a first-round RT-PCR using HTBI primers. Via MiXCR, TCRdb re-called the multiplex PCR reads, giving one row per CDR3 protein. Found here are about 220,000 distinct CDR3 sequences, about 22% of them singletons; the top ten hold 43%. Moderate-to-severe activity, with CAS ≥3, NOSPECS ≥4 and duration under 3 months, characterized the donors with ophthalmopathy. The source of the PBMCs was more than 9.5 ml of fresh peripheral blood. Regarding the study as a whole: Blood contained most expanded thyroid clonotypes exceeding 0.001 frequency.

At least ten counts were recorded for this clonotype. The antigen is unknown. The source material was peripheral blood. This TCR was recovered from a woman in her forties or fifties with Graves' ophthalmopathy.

Here the CDR3 DNA reads TGTGCCAGCAGTTTGGGACAGGAAGCTTTCTTT. This translates into CASSLGQEAFF. The chain is built from TRBV12-3 or TRBV12-4 and TRBJ1-1; 7 bases align to TRBD1. There are 11 residues in the CDR3. Trimming removed 3 bases from V and 8 bases from J; junction bases left unmatched: 0.